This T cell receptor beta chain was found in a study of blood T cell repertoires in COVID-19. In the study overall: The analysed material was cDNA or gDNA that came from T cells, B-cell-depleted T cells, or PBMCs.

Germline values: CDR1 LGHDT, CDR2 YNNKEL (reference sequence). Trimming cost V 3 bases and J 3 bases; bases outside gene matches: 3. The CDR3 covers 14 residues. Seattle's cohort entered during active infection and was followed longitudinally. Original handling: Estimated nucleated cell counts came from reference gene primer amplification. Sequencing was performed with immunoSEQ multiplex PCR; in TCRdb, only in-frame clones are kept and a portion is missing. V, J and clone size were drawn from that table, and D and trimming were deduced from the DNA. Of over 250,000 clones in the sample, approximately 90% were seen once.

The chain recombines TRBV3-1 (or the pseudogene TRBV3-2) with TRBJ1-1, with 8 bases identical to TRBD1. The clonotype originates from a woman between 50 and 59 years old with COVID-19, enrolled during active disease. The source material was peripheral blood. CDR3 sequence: CASSQPGGYTEAFF. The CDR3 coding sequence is TGTGCCAGCAGCCAGCCAGGGGGCTACACTGAAGCTTTCTTT.